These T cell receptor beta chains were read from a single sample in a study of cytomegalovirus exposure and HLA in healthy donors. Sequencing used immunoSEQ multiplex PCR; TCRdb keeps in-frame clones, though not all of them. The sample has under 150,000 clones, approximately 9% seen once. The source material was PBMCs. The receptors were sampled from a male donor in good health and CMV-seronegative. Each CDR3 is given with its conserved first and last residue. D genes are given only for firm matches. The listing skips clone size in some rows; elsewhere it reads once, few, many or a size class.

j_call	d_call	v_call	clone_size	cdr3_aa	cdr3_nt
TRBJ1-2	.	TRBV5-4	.	CASSSDSYGYTF	TGTGCCAGCAGCTCGGACAGCTATGGCTACACCTTC
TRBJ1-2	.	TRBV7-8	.	CASSFDSYGYTF	TGTGCCAGCAGCTTCGACAGCTATGGCTACACCTTC
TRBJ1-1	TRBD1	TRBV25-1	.	CASSDRDRGTEAFF	TGTGCCAGCAGTGACCGGGACAGAGGTACTGAAGCTTTCTTT
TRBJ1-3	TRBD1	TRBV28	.	CASSSRGASGNTIYF	TGTGCCAGCAGTTCCAGGGGGGCCTCTGGAAACACCATATATTTT
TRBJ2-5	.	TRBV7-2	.	CASSLRTVQYF	TGTGCCAGCAGCCTACGGACAGTCCAGTACTTC
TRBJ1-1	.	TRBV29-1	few	CSVERQVTPGEAFF	TGCAGCGTTGAAAGGCAGGTAACCCCAGGTGAAGCTTTCTTT
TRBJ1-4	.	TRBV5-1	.	CASSSQGGEKLFF	TGCGCCAGCAGCTCCCAGGGAGGGGAAAAACTGTTTTTT
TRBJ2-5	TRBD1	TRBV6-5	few	CASSPGQGRQETQYF	TGTGCCAGCAGTCCCGGACAGGGGAGACAAGAGACCCAGTACTTC
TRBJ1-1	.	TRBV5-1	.	CASSLGHRVNTEAFF	TGCGCCAGCAGCTTGGGGCACAGGGTGAACACTGAAGCTTTCTTT
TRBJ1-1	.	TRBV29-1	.	CSVVAGGNTEAFF	TGCAGCGTTGTCGCGGGGGGGAACACTGAAGCTTTCTTT
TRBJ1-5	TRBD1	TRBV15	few	CATRDRVIGQPQHF	TGTGCCACCAGGGACAGGGTTATTGGCCAGCCCCAGCATTTT